Presented here are 4 T cell receptor beta chains from one specimen sequenced in a study of cytomegalovirus exposure and HLA in healthy donors (dated by TCRdb to the late 2010s). The protocol used for the library was the immunoSEQ multiplex PCR assay. The multiplex PCR relied on a mix of 60 forward primers for TCR Vbeta segments and 13 reverse primers for TCR Jbeta segments. In its TCRdb copy, this immuneACCESS table keeps in-frame sequences only and misses some clones. Where compared with another copy, unresolved V genes explain less than half of these, and the others have no known cause. This sample has more than 150,000 clones in its table, and about 75% of those were observed once. The top ten constitute around 7.7% of the sample. Sequencing was carried out using PBMCs. The receptors were gathered from a woman aged 40 to 55 in good health and CMV-seropositive.

The chain couples TRBV11-2 to TRBJ2-5; maybe TRBD1 (8 bases). Germline V gives CDR1 SGHAT, CDR2 FQNNGV. Deletions cut 5 bases from V and 4 bases from J, with 17 bases between. CDR3 length equals 15 residues. The CDR3 nucleotides read TGTGCCAGCAGCCCATACACAGGGGGGGCAGAGACCCAGTACTTC. Its translation is CASSPYTGGAETQYF.

By frequency in the sample, this clone is medium-sized. This chain connects TRBV6-1 to TRBJ2-7; the match to TRBD2 covers 9 bases. Trimming cost V 0 bases and J 5 bases; bases outside gene matches: 8. Germline-derived CDR1 and CDR2 are MNHNS and SASEGT. This CDR3 comprises 16 residues. This CDR3 is CASSEAQRAGGNEQYF. In DNA form, the CDR3 reads TGTGCCAGCAGTGAAGCGCAAAGAGCGGGAGGTAACGAGCAGTACTTC.

The rearrangement uses TRBV7-2 and TRBJ2-1; 9 positions agree with TRBD1. V shed 4 bases, J shed 3 bases, and the junction held 4 bases outside the gene matches. Germline V gene lookup returns CDR1 SGHTA and CDR2 FQGNSA. The CDR3 consists of 15 residues. The CDR3 loop reads CASSSGQGDYNEQFF. In DNA form, the CDR3 reads TGTGCCAGCAGCTCGGGACAGGGAGACTACAATGAGCAGTTCTTC. The full variable domain, rest sourced from reference TRBV7-2 and TRBJ2-1, is GAGVSQSPSNKVTEKGKDVELRCDPISGHTALYWYRQSLGQGLEFLIYFQGNSAPDKSGLPSDRFSAERTGGSVSTLTIQRTQQEDSAVYLCASSSGQGDYNEQFFGPGTRLTVL.

This clone was detected only once. One end of the junction is discordant with germline, which a read error may explain. This chain uses TRBV7-9 with TRBJ2-7; 8 bases map to TRBD2. The CDR3 has 15 residues. The germline gives CDR1 SEHNR, CDR2 FQNEAQ (reference sequence). The CDR3 sequence: CSSSLGAGAPYEQYF. CDR3 DNA sequence: TGTTCCAGCAGCTTAGGAGCGGGAGCTCCCTACGAGCAGTACTTC. The whole variable domain, filled in from reference TRBV7-9 and TRBJ2-7, reads DTGVSQNPRHKITKRGQNVTFRCDPISEHNRLYWYRQTLGQGPEFLTYFQNEAQLEKSRLLSDRFSAERPKGSFSTLEIQRTEQGDSAMYLCSSSLGAGAPYEQYFGPGTRLTVT.